The clone carrying this T cell receptor (beta chain) was recorded many times. These data belong to a study of T cells in Graves' hyperthyroidism and ophthalmopathy. Study at large: Peripheral blood collection took place at initial diagnosis, before any treatment.

Source material for PBMCs was about 10 ml fresh peripheral blood. In germline, CDR1 is WNHNN, CDR2 SYGVQD (reference sequence). The trim removed 4 bases at V and 5 bases at J, leaving 7 bases unmatched. The CDR3 totals 15 residues. Amplified regions were TCR beta CDR3 sequences from RNA transcripts. The TCR CDR3 first-round RT-PCR relied on the HTBI primer set. TCRdb called the multiplex PCR reads again in MiXCR, with one record for every CDR3 protein. The table shows about half a million distinct CDR3 sequences, with roughly 16% occurring only once. The sequence was collected from a woman in her thirties with Graves' ophthalmopathy. The chain has TRBV10-1 and TRBJ1-1; 10 positions agree with TRBD1. Sequences were obtained from blood. CDR3 sequence reads: CASSARDRGGTEAFF. CDR3 nucleotides: TGCGCCAGCAGTGCCCGGGACAGGGGAGGAACTGAAGCTTTCTTT.